This T cell receptor beta chain was retrieved from a study of blood T cell repertoires in COVID-19. Whole-study context: Some COVID-19 samples were acute and others convalescent; all came from the United States, Italy and Spain. T cells, B-cell-depleted T cells, or PBMCs supplied cDNA or gDNA.

V lost 0 bases and J lost 3, with 9 bases in between. The CDR3 contains 15 residues. Germline V gene sequence: CDR1 LNHNV, CDR2 YYDKDF (reference sequence). The authors' processing: Estimated nucleated cell counts came from reference gene primer amplification. Some clones are missing from TCRdb's copy, which holds only in-frame ones; the method was immunoSEQ multiplex PCR. V and J calls and clone size are as listed in that table; D and trimming were resolved from the DNA. The sample shows 210,000 or so clones, approximately 81% of them seen only once. The chain combines TRBV15 with TRBJ1-3; perhaps TRBD1 as D (5 bases). This TCR came from a woman older than 75 with acute or convalescent COVID-19. The sample taken for sequencing was peripheral blood. The CDR3 sequence is CATSRDGDSGNTIYF. The CDR3 region has the DNA TGTGCCACCAGCAGAGACGGTGACAGTGGAAACACCATATATTTT.